Below are 13 T cell receptor beta chains sequenced from a single sample in a study of cytomegalovirus exposure and HLA in healthy donors. PCR used 60 Vbeta primers and 13 Jbeta primers. Repertoires were generated with immunoSEQ multiplex PCR, while TCRdb's copy carries only in-frame clones and drops some. The data contain roughly 140,000 clones, around 66% of them singletons. Source material: PBMCs. The receptors were sampled from a woman aged 30 to 39 in good health and CMV-seropositive.

V is TRBV29-1 and J is TRBJ2-5; the D gene is possibly TRBD2 (7 bases). The CDR3 has 15 amino acids. Trimming left V 6 bases short and J 2 bases short, with 19 bases between. CDR1 is SQVTM and CDR2 is ANQGSEA in the germline V gene. For the CDR3, the DNA is TGCAGCGTGGGGGGGCTTGGGGGGTCGCAAGAGACCCAGTACTTC. It translates to CSVGGLGGSQETQYF.

This clone has only a few counts. The chain links TRBV10-3 to TRBJ1-5; D is possibly TRBD1 (5 bases). Germline assignment: CDR1 ENHRY and CDR2 SYGVKD. V lost 8 bases, J lost 3 bases, and 11 bases lay in between. The CDR3 runs 13 residues. DNA for the CDR3: TGTGCCATCTGCGGGGGACTCAATCAGCCCCAGCATTTT. Protein: CAICGGLNQPQHF.

V and J are TRBV2 and TRBJ1-6; perhaps TRBD1 as D (6 bases). Trimming took off 3 bases at V and 3 bases at J, with 12 bases between the two ends. There are 16 residues in the CDR3. The germline V gene has CDR1 SNHLY and CDR2 FYNNEI. CDR3 region: CASSDLGGHYNSPLHF. The CDR3 bases are TGTGCCAGCAGTGATTTGGGGGGGCACTATAATTCACCCCTCCACTTT.

V is TRBV28 and J is TRBJ1-6; possibly TRBD1 for D (6 bases). Germline assignment: CDR1 MDHEN and CDR2 SYDVKM. The CDR3 runs 15 residues. Trimming shortened V by 6 bases and J by 3 bases, and 12 bases separated the two germline ends. CDR3 protein: CASSLTGDYNSPLHF. CDR3 in DNA: TGTGCCAGCAGCTTGACAGGAGACTATAATTCACCCCTCCACTTT.

The chain couples TRBV27 to TRBJ1-2; 8 positions match TRBD1. The V gene end was trimmed by 8 bases and the J gene end by 2 bases; junction bases not matched to a gene: 7. CDR3 size: 14 residues. Germline V gene data show CDR1 as MNHEY and CDR2 as SMNVEV (reference sequence). As DNA, the CDR3 is TGTGCCAGCGCTTCAGGGGGCCAAAACTATGGCTACACCTTC. Protein sequence: CASASGGQNYGYTF.

The J gene is TRBJ1-3, the V gene TRBV7-9, with D perhaps matching TRBD1 (6 bases). The CDR3 totals 18 residues. V was clipped by 1 base and J by 1 base, with 17 bases between them. Germline V gives CDR1 SEHNR, CDR2 FQNEAQ (reference sequence). In nucleotides, the CDR3 is TGTGCCAGCAGCTTAGGACCGGGACAAGGGGATTCTGGAAACACCATATATTTT. Translating gives CASSLGPGQGDSGNTIYF.

The CDR3 is CASSVAWGQGYEQYF. Here the CDR3 DNA reads TGTGCCAGCAGCGTAGCCTGGGGACAGGGGTACGAGCAGTACTTC. This chain links TRBV9 with TRBJ2-7; 10 bases are shared with TRBD1. V was clipped by 0 bases and J by 4 bases; unmatched bases: 4. The CDR3 spans 15 residues. Germline CDR1 SGDLS, CDR2 YYNGEE.

The V call is TRBV11-3, the J call TRBJ2-5, with TRBD1 identical over 7 bases. Germline V gene sequence: CDR1 SGHNT, CDR2 YENEEA. J lost 2 bases, V lost 3 bases, and 3 bases had no gene match. This CDR3 spans 14 amino acids. CDR3 residues: CASSFGTEQETQYF. CDR3 bases: TGTGCCAGCAGCTTCGGGACAGAGCAAGAGACCCAGTACTTC.

The chain employs TRBV11-2 and TRBJ2-2; 7 bases align to TRBD2. V lost 3 bases to trimming and J lost 5 bases; unmatched junction nucleotides: 3. The CDR3 length is 14 residues. Per germline, CDR1 SGHAT and CDR2 FQNNGV. The CDR3 DNA reads TGTGCCAGCAGCTTCTCTAGCGGTACCGGGGAGCTGTTTTTT. Its protein product is CASSFSSGTGELFF.

The gene calls are TRBV27 and TRBJ1-1; 7 bases map to TRBD1. V lost 6 bases and J lost 5; bases outside the gene matches: 9. CDR1 MNHEY and CDR2 SMNVEV come from the germline V gene (reference sequence). This CDR3 contains 14 residues. CDR3: CASSLSGGRTEAFF. CDR3 in DNA: TGTGCCAGCAGCCTATCAGGGGGGAGGACTGAAGCTTTCTTT.

This chain links TRBV4-1 with TRBJ2-3; D is undetermined. Per the germline V gene, CDR1 is MGHRA and CDR2 is YSYEKL. V lost 6 bases to trimming and J lost 2 bases, with 21 bases between them. The CDR3 is made up of 17 amino acids. The CDR3 loop reads CASSGMRRRPNTDTQYF. CDR3 DNA: TGCGCCAGCAGTGGAATGAGGCGGCGGCCAAACACAGATACGCAGTATTTT.

As concerns this clone: This same CDR3 is encoded by further DNA sequences in the sample. The gene calls are TRBV5-1 and TRBJ2-1, with 13 nucleotides matching TRBD2. Unmatched junction bases numbered 2, after V lost 4 bases and J lost 7 bases. Germline CDR1 is SGHRS and CDR2 is YFSETQ. The CDR3 covers 14 residues. Here the CDR3 reads CASSLGLAGNEQFF. In DNA form, the CDR3 reads TGCGCCAGCAGCCTGGGACTAGCGGGGAATGAGCAGTTCTTC.

V is TRBV7-3 and J is TRBJ1-5; no reliable D call. The germline CDR1 and CDR2 sequences are SGHTA and FQGTGA. There are 17 residues in the CDR3. V dropped 5 bases and J dropped 1 base, with 18 bases sitting between them. The CDR3 region is CASSPSHVNKSNQPQHF. CDR3 DNA sequence: TGTGCCAGCAGCCCCTCACACGTTAACAAGAGCAATCAGCCCCAGCATTTT.